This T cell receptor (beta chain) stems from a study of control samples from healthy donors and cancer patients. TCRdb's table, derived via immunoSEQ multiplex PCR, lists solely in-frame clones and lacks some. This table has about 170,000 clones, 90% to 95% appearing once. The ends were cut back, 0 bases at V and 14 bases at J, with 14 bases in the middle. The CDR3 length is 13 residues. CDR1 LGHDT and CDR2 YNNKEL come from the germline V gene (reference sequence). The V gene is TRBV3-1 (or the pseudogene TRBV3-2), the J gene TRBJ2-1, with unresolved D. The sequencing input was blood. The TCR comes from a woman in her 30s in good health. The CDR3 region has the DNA TGTGCCAGCAGCCAAGACGAGGTTCTGGGGAAGTTCTTC. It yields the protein CASSQDEVLGKFF.